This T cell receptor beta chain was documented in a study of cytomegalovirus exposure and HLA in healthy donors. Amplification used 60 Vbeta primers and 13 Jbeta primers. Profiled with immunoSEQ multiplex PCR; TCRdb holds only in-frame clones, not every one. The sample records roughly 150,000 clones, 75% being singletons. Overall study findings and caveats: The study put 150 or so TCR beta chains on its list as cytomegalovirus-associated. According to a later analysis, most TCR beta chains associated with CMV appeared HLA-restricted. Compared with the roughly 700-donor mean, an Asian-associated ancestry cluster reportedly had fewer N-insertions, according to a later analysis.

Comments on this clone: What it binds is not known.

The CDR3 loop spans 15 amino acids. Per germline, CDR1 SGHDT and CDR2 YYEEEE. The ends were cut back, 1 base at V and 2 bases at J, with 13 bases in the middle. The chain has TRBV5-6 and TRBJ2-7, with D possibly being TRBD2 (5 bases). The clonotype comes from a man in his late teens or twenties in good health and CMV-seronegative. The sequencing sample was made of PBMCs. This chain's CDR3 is CASSLSPAVAYEQYF. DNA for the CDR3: TGTGCCAGCAGCTTGAGCCCAGCGGTTGCCTACGAGCAGTACTTC.